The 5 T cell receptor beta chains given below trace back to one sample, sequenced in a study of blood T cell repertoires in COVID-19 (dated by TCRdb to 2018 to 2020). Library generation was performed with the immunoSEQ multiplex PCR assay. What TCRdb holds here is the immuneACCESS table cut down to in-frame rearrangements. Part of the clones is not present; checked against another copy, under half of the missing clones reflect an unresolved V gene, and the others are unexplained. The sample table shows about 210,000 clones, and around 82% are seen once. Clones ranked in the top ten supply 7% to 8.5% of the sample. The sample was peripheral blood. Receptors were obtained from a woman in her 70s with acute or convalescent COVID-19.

The CDR3 DNA follows: TGTGCCATCACCCCAACCAGCGGGGCGAACAATGAGCAGTTCTTC. Protein: CAITPTSGANNEQFF. The chain is built from TRBV10-3 and TRBJ2-1, with TRBD2 matching 7 bases. The CDR3 is made up of 15 amino acids. CDR1 and CDR2 from the germline V gene are ENHRY and SYGVKD. V trimming: 7 bases; J trimming: 5 bases; junction bases outside the gene matches: 11.

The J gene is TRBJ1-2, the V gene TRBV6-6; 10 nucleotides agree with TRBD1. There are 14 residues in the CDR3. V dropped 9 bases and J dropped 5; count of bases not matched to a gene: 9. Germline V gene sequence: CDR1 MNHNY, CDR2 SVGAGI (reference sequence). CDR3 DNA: TGTGCCAGTTCTCCGGGACAGGGGCTTTATGGCTACACCTTC. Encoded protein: CASSPGQGLYGYTF.

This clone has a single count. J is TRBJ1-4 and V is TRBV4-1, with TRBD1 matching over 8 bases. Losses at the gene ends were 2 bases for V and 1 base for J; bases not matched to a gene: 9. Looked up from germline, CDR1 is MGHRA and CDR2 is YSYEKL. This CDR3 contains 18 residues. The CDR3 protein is CASSQPHSGGGTNEKLFF. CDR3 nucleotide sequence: TGCGCCAGCAGCCAACCTCACTCAGGGGGCGGAACTAATGAAAAACTGTTTTTT.

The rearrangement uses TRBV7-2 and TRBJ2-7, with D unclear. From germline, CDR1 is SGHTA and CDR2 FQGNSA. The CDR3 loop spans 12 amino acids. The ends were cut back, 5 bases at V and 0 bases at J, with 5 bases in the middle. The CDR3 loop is CASSASSYEQYF. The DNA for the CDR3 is TGTGCCAGCAGCGCGAGCTCCTACGAGCAGTACTTC. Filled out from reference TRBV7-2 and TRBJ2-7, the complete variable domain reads GAGVSQSPSNKVTEKGKDVELRCDPISGHTALYWYRQSLGQGLEFLIYFQGNSAPDKSGLPSDRFSAERTGGSVSTLTIQRTQQEDSAVYLCASSASSYEQYFGPGTRLTVT.

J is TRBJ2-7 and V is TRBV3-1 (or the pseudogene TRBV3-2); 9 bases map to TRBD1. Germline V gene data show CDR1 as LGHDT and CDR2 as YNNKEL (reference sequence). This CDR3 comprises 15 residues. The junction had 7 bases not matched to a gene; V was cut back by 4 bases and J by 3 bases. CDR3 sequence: CASSPPLTGGYEQYF. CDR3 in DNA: TGTGCCAGCAGCCCGCCCCTGACAGGGGGCTACGAGCAGTACTTC.